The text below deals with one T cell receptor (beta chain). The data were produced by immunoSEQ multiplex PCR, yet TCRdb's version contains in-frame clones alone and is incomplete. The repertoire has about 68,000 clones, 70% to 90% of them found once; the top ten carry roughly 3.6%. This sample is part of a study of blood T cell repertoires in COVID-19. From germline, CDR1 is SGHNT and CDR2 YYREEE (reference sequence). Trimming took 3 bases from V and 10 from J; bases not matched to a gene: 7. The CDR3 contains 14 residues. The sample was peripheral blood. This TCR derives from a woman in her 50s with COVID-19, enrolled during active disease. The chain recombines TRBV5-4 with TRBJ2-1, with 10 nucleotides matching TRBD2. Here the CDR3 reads CASSSGTSAREQFF. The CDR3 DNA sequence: TGTGCCAGCAGCTCCGGGACTAGCGCTCGGGAGCAGTTCTTC. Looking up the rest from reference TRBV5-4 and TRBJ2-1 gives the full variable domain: ETGVTQSPTHLIKTRGQQVTLRCSSQSGHNTVSWYQQALGQGPQFIFQYYREEENGRGNFPPRFSGLQFPNYSSELNVNALELDDSALYLCASSSGTSAREQFFGPGTRLTVL.